A selection of T cell receptor beta chains follows, all from one sample in a study of breast tumors, draining lymph nodes, adjacent tissues. TCRdb passed the multiplex PCR reads through MiXCR, listing each CDR3 protein once. The profile shows 200,000 or so distinct CDR3 sequences, around 33% of them singletons. Material for sequencing was axillary lymph node tissue. The receptors derive from a female donor with breast cancer. Some clones in this sample may be carry-over from other donors' samples. Both conserved end residues are part of each CDR3.

TRBV15	CATSSWTSGAQETQHF
TRBV20-1	CSPRRGPTDTQYF
TRBV10-2	CASSDGQQETQYF
TRBV6-1	CANRLRHLSSYNEQFF
TRBV6-1	CASRGEPGQGGFYEQYF
TRBV29-1	CSTGELFF
TRBV11-2	CASSLDRRLASNTQYF
TRBV18	CASSPEPVGRYEQYF
TRBV11-1	CASSFLAGAYSYNEQFF
TRBV2	CASSARTSGTRDTQYF
TRBV6-2/TRBV6-3	CASSYAGTAYEQYF
TRBV19	CASSIVLAGGGDNGYTF
TRBV6-6	CASRPRGDEQFF
TRBV7-3	CASSLGGTRYQETQYF
TRBV7-6	CASSLEAGISPLHF